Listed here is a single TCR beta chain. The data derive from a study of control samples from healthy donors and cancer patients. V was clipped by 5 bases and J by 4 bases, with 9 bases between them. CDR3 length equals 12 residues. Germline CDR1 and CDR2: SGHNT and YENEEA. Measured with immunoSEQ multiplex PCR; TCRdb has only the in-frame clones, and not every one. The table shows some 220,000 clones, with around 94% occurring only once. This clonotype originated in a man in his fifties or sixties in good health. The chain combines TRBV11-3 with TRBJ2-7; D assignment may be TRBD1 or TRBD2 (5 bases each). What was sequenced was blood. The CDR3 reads CASSGGLYEQYF. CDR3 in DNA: TGTGCCAGCAGCGGGGGTCTATACGAGCAGTACTTC.